One and the same sample provided the 28 T cell receptor beta chains below, sequenced in a study of shared clonotypes between healthy human individuals. Assay used: immunoSEQ multiplex PCR; TCRdb lists only in-frame clones, some missing. This table holds about 2,500,000 clones, approximately 92% found once. Sample: naive CD4+ T cells sorted from blood. The subset was: CD45RA+ positively selected. These receptor sequences come from a man between 18 and 35 years old in good health.

This clone was seen only once. This sequence joins TRBV6-1 and TRBJ1-1; TRBD1 matches 7 bases. In germline, CDR1 is MNHNS, CDR2 SASEGT. The CDR3 sequence is 14 residues long. V gave up 4 bases and J gave up 1 base; unmatched junction bases: 3. The CDR3 DNA reads as TGTGCCAGCAGTGGACAGGGTACGAACACTGAAGCTTTCTTT. Translating it yields CASSGQGTNTEAFF.

The V call is TRBV4-1, the J call TRBJ1-4; no clear D gene. V was trimmed by 0 bases and J by 3 bases, leaving 8 bases between them. Germline-derived CDR1 and CDR2 are MGHRA and YSYEKL. The CDR3 length is 15 residues. The CDR3 region is CASSQDRIPNEKLFF. The CDR3 DNA reads TGCGCCAGCAGCCAAGATCGGATACCTAATGAAAAACTGTTTTTT.

The count of this clone is one. The V gene is TRBV6-5, the J gene TRBJ2-5, with 8 bases aligning to TRBD1. CDR1 and CDR2 (germline): MNHEY, SVGAGI. The length of the CDR3 is 16 residues. The J segment lost 0 bases and the V segment lost 0 bases, leaving 3 bases of the junction unmatched. In DNA, the CDR3 is TGTGCCAGCAGTTACTCGCACAGGGGGGACCAAGAGACCCAGTACTTC. Residues: CASSYSHRGDQETQYF.

The V and J genes are TRBV5-4 and TRBJ2-7; D unresolved. This CDR3 contains 13 residues. Germline CDR1 reads SGHNT; CDR2 reads YYREEE (reference sequence). The V gene lost 4 bases and the J gene lost 2 bases, with 10 bases spanning the gap. CDR3 sequence: CASSPGRAYEQYF. The CDR3 nucleotides are TGTGCCAGCAGCCCAGGACGGGCCTACGAGCAGTACTTC.

The V and J genes are TRBV11-3 and TRBJ2-3, with 10 bases aligning to TRBD2. The CDR3 consists of 15 residues. CDR1 is SGHNT and CDR2 is YENEEA in the germline V gene. The J segment lost 2 bases and the V segment lost 3 bases, leaving 2 bases of the junction unmatched. Here the CDR3 reads CASSFTSGDTDTQYF. CDR3 bases: TGTGCCAGCAGCTTCACTAGCGGGGACACAGATACGCAGTATTTT.

V usage is TRBV5-1 and J usage is TRBJ1-1; 11 nucleotides agree with TRBD1. The CDR3 totals 17 residues. With V trimmed by 0 bases and J by 1 base, 5 bases remained unmatched. Germline-derived CDR1 and CDR2 are SGHRS and YFSETQ. CDR3 nucleotide sequence: TGCGCCAGCAGCTTGGGGGACAGGGGGACCCAGAACACTGAAGCTTTCTTT. Translated: CASSLGDRGTQNTEAFF. The full variable domain, its missing parts supplied by reference TRBV5-1 and TRBJ1-1, is KAGVTQTPRYLIKTRGQQVTLSCSPISGHRSVSWYQQTPGQGLQFLFEYFSETQRNKGNFPGRFSGRQFSNSRSEMNVSTLELGDSALYLCASSLGDRGTQNTEAFFGQGTRLTVV.

The chain uses TRBV6-5 and TRBJ2-2, with D maybe TRBD2 (5 bases). Trimming took off 6 bases at V and 8 bases at J, with 19 bases between the two ends. CDR1 MNHEY and CDR2 SVGAGI come from the germline V gene. CDR3 length equals 15 residues. CDR3 nucleotides: TGTGCCAGCAGACCTGGACTTTTTAGGTCGGGGGAGCTGTTTTTT. It codes for CASRPGLFRSGELFF.

The rearrangement links TRBV5-1 to TRBJ2-1; D call uncertain. Germline V gives CDR1 SGHRS, CDR2 YFSETQ. The CDR3 consists of 13 residues. V was trimmed by 4 bases and J by 5 bases, leaving 10 bases between them. CDR3: CASSLLLHNEQFF. Written as DNA, the CDR3 is TGCGCCAGCAGCCTACTTCTCCACAATGAGCAGTTCTTC.

This rearrangement joins TRBV5-1 to TRBJ2-2, with 7 bases lining up with TRBD1. J was trimmed by 6 bases and V by 0 bases; bases with no gene match: 8. Germline lookup yields CDR1 SGHRS and CDR2 YFSETQ. CDR3 length: 16 amino acids. In DNA, the CDR3 is TGCGCCAGCAGCTTGGCGGGGACAGCTTACCCCGGGGAGCTGTTTTTT. Its translation: CASSLAGTAYPGELFF.

The rearrangement uses TRBV6-1 and TRBJ1-6; no clear D. V lost 2 bases to trimming and J lost 14 bases, with 13 bases between them. From germline, CDR1 is MNHNS and CDR2 SASEGT. This CDR3 has 13 amino acids. The CDR3 bases are TGTGCCAGCAGTGAATGGAGTCCTGGGGCCCTCCACTTT. Its protein is CASSEWSPGALHF.

The genes are TRBV18 and TRBJ1-1; D unclear. Per the germline V gene, CDR1 is KGHSH and CDR2 is LQKENI. This CDR3 spans 14 amino acids. V dropped 4 bases and J dropped 1 base, with 10 bases sitting between them. CDR3 region: CASSLSGKNTEAFF. CDR3 DNA sequence: TGTGCCAGCTCACTTTCAGGAAAGAACACTGAAGCTTTCTTT.

The count of this clone is one. The chain recombines TRBV5-1 with TRBJ2-6, with no clear D. This CDR3 contains 16 residues. CDR1 and CDR2 (germline): SGHRS, YFSETQ. V was clipped by 4 bases and J by 2 bases, with 13 bases between them. CDR3 protein: CASSPFGKTGANVLTF. The CDR3 bases are TGCGCCAGCAGCCCGTTTGGAAAAACTGGGGCCAACGTCCTGACTTTC.

The rearrangement joins TRBV21-1 to TRBJ1-1; TRBD1 is the table's D call and was not checked against the DNA. TRBV21-1 is deemed a pseudogene. CDR3 length: 18 residues. CDR3 in amino acids: CASSIKSPPGQGIGEAFF. For the CDR3, the DNA is TGTGCCAGCAGCATCAAAAGTCCCCCGGGACAGGGAATAGGTGAAGCTTTCTTT.

The V and J genes are TRBV9 and TRBJ2-7, with D uncertain. CDR1 SGDLS and CDR2 YYNGEE come from the germline V gene. V was trimmed by 9 bases and J by 5 bases, leaving 15 bases between them. CDR3 length equals 12 residues. Written as DNA, the CDR3 is TGTGCCAACACCAGAGGTCAGCACGAGCAGTACTTC. Its translation: CANTRGQHEQYF.

The chain combines TRBV6-4 with TRBJ2-7; 13 positions agree with TRBD2. Germline CDR1 reads MRHNA; CDR2 reads SNTAGT. The J segment lost 3 bases and the V segment lost 5 bases, leaving 7 bases of the junction unmatched. The CDR3 has 16 amino acids. Here the CDR3 reads CASSKLGLAGNYEQYF. The CDR3 DNA sequence: TGTGCCAGCAGTAAGTTGGGACTAGCGGGAAACTACGAGCAGTACTTC.

The chain is built from TRBV30 and TRBJ2-2, with 12 bases that match TRBD2. This CDR3 is built from 14 residues. The J segment lost 7 bases and the V segment lost 5 bases, leaving 5 bases of the junction unmatched. In germline, CDR1 is GTSNPN, CDR2 SVGIG (reference sequence). CDR3 sequence: CAWAGLAGGGELFF. In DNA form, the CDR3 reads TGTGCCTGGGCGGGACTAGCGGGTGGCGGGGAGCTGTTTTTT.

CDR3 in DNA: TGTGCCAGCAGTTACGGGCAGTTTGGAAACACCATATATTTT. Protein product: CASSYGQFGNTIYF. This chain connects TRBV6-5 to TRBJ1-3; D gene uncertain. The germline V and J ends were trimmed by 2 bases and 3 bases, with 8 bases remaining between them. The CDR3 covers 14 residues. Germline values: CDR1 MNHEY, CDR2 SVGAGI.

The chain employs TRBV4-2 and TRBJ1-5; 9 bases line up with TRBD1. CDR3 size: 14 residues. Trimming removed 5 bases from V and 3 bases from J; junction bases left unmatched: 2. Germline V gene sequence: CDR1 LGHNA, CDR2 YNFKEQ. CDR3 nucleotide sequence: TGTGCCAGCAGCTTACAGGGGGCCAATCAGCCCCAGCATTTT. Translated, it gives CASSLQGANQPQHF.

The rearrangement joins TRBV9 to TRBJ2-2; 7 bases fit TRBD2. This CDR3 comprises 14 residues. V shed 5 bases, J shed 5 bases, and the junction held 6 bases outside the gene matches. Per the germline V gene, CDR1 is SGDLS and CDR2 is YYNGEE. The DNA of the CDR3 is TGTGCCAGCAGTGCTGGGAGGGAAACCGGGGAGCTGTTTTTT. Translating it yields CASSAGRETGELFF. The complete variable domain, with remaining parts taken from reference TRBV9 and TRBJ2-2, reads DSGVTQTPKHLITATGQRVTLRCSPRSGDLSVYWYQQSLDQGLQFLIQYYNGEERAKGNILERFSAQQFPDLHSELNLSSLELGDSALYFCASSAGRETGELFFGEGSRLTVL.

The V and J genes are TRBV30 and TRBJ1-6, with D tentatively TRBD1 (5 bases). Trimming took off 6 bases at V and 7 bases at J, with 10 bases between the two ends. CDR3 length equals 12 residues. Germline CDR1 is GTSNPN and CDR2 is SVGIG (reference sequence). The chain's CDR3 is CACHRDNSPLHF. The DNA of the CDR3 is TGTGCCTGCCATCGGGACAATTCACCCCTCCACTTT.

Comments on this clone: Other DNA sequences in the same sample also yield this CDR3. The V and J genes are TRBV10-3 and TRBJ1-2; D not certain. Looked up from germline, CDR1 is ENHRY and CDR2 is SYGVKD. Trimming removed 0 bases at V and 4 bases at J, with 6 bases between. The CDR3 loop spans 13 amino acids. CDR3 in DNA: TGTGCCATCAGTGAGTCTGACACCTATGGCTACACCTTC. As protein: CAISESDTYGYTF.

In regard to this clone: The identical CDR3 is also encoded by other nucleotide sequences in the sample. V gene TRBV6-1 combines with J gene TRBJ2-6, with D uncertain. The V end was cut by 4 bases, the J end by 1 base, with 5 bases between. This CDR3 is 14 amino acids long. The germline gives CDR1 MNHNS, CDR2 SASEGT. CDR3 in amino acids: CASSAVSGANVLTF. DNA for the CDR3: TGTGCCAGCAGTGCAGTTTCTGGGGCCAACGTCCTGACTTTC.

The rearrangement joins TRBV30 to TRBJ1-2; 7 bases align to TRBD1. The CDR3 has 19 amino acids. V lost 4 bases to trimming and J lost 3 bases; unmatched junction nucleotides: 23. Germline V gene data show CDR1 as GTSNPN and CDR2 as SVGIG (reference sequence). CDR3 in DNA: TGTGCCTGGAACGGAGCCCGGAGACAGGGTGATGTGAAAGACTATGGCTACACCTTC. This sequence encodes CAWNGARRQGDVKDYGYTF.

CDR3 protein: CASSLESSYEQYF. CDR3 nucleotides: TGTGCCAGCAGCTTAGAGAGCTCCTACGAGCAGTACTTC. The gene calls are TRBV11-3 and TRBJ2-5, with D unresolved. The DNA end is more similar to TRBJ2-7, so the J call may be wrong. Germline values: CDR1 SGHNT, CDR2 YENEEA. The CDR3 consists of 13 residues.

DNA of the CDR3: TGCAGCGTCTCTAGCGGGGTGGGGACCCAGTACTTC. Amino acids: CSVSSGVGTQYF. The chain employs TRBV29-1 and TRBJ2-5; 9 bases map to TRBD2. The CDR3 runs 12 residues. Trimming cost V 6 bases and J 7 bases; bases outside gene matches: 6. Germline values: CDR1 SQVTM, CDR2 ANQGSEA. The variable domain in full, completed from reference TRBV29-1 and TRBJ2-5, reads SAVISQKPSRDICQRGTSLTIQCQVDSQVTMMFWYRQQPGQSLTLIATANQGSEATYESGFVIDKFPISRPNLTFSTLTVSNMSPEDSSIYLCSVSSGVGTQYFGPGTRLLVL.

The chain has TRBV4-1 and TRBJ2-1; D is unresolved. Germline V CDR1 and CDR2: MGHRA, YSYEKL. Between the trimmed V and J ends, which lost 1 base and 2 bases, there was a span of 9 bases. The CDR3 spans 15 residues. CDR3 residues: CASSQVVSPYNEQFF. The CDR3 coding sequence is TGCGCCAGCAGCCAAGTAGTTAGCCCCTACAATGAGCAGTTCTTC.

The V gene is TRBV10-3, the J gene TRBJ1-2, with 12 bases that match TRBD1. This CDR3 has 18 amino acids. Germline CDR1 is ENHRY and CDR2 is SYGVKD. V was clipped by 6 bases and J by 3 bases; unmatched bases: 14. This CDR3 is CAIRGVGDRGLLDYGYTF. Written as DNA, the CDR3 is TGTGCCATCAGAGGTGTGGGGGACAGGGGGCTTTTAGACTATGGCTACACCTTC.

This sequence joins TRBV7-9 and TRBJ2-7; 9 bases agree with TRBD1. V trimming: 5 bases; J trimming: 2 bases; junction bases outside the gene matches: 10. Germline lookup yields CDR1 SEHNR and CDR2 FQNEAQ (reference sequence). The CDR3 covers 16 residues. In DNA, the CDR3 is TGTGCCAGCAGCAGACCCGGGACAGGGCTCCCCTACGAGCAGTACTTC. Protein: CASSRPGTGLPYEQYF.